This T cell receptor beta chain was observed in a study of cytomegalovirus exposure and HLA in healthy donors. Overall study results and limits: According to a later analysis, donors in an Asian-associated ancestry cluster reportedly had fewer N-insertions than the roughly 670-donor mean.

The length of the CDR3 is 17 residues. Germline values: CDR1 MGHRA, CDR2 YSYEKL. The J segment lost 2 bases and the V segment lost 2 bases, leaving 6 bases of the junction unmatched. For this clone: As yet, its antigen is unknown.

The PCR was carried out with 60 Vbeta primers and 13 Jbeta primers. Data came from immunoSEQ multiplex PCR; TCRdb stores just in-frame clones and leaves some out. This table holds some 150,000 clones, around 64% found once. J is TRBJ2-2 and V is TRBV4-1, with 9 bases fitting TRBD1. The sequence derives from a woman aged 30 to 39 in good health and CMV-seronegative. Sequencing was done on a sample of PBMCs. The DNA for the CDR3 is TGCGCCAGCAGCCAACCGGACAGGGGCGTCAACACCGGGGAGCTGTTTTTT. Translating gives CASSQPDRGVNTGELFF.